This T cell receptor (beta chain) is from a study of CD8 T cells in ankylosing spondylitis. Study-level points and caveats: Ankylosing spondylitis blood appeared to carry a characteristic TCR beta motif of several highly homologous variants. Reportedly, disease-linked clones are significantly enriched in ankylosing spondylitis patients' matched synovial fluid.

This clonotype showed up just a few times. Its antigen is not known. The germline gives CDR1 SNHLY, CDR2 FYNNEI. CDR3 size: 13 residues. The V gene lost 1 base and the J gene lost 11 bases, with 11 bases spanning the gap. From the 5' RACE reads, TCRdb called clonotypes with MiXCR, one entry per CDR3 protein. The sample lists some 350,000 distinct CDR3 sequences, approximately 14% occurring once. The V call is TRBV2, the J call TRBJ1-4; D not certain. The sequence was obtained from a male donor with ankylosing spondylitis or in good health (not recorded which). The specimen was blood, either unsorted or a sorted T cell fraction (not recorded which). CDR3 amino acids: CASSEVTSGKLFF. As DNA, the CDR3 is TGTGCCAGCAGTGAAGTAACCAGTGGGAAACTGTTTTTT. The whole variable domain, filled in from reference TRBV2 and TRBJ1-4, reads EPEVTQTPSHQVTQMGQEVILRCVPISNHLYFYWYRQILGQKVEFLVSFYNNEISEKSEIFDDQFSVERPDGSNFTLKIRSTKLEDSAMYFCASSEVTSGKLFFGSGTQLSVL.